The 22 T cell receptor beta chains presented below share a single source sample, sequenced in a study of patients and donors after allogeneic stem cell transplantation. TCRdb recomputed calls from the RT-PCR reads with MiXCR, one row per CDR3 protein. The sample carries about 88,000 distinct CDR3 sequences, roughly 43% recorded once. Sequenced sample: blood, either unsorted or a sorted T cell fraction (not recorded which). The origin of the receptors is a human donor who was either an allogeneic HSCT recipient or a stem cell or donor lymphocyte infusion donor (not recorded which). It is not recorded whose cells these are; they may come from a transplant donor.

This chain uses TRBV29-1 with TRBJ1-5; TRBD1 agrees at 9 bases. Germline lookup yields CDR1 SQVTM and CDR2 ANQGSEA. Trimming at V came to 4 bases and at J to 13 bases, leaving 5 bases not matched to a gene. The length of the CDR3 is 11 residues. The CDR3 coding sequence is TGCAGCGTTGCACAGGGGGCGAGTCAGCATTTT. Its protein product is CSVAQGASQHF.

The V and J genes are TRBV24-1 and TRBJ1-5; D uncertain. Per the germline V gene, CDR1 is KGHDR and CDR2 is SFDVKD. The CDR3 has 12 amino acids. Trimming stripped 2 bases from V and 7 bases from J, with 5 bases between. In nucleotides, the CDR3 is TGTGCCACCAGTGATTCCGCGCAGCCCCAGCATTTT. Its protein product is CATSDSAQPQHF.

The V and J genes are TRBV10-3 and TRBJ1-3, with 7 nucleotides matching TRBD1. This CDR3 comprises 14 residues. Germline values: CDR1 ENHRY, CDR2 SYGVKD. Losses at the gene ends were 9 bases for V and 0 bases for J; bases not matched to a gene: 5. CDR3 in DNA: TGTGCCATGGGACAGACGAGCTCTGGAAACACCATATATTTT. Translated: CAMGQTSSGNTIYF.

Written as DNA, the CDR3 is TGCAGTGCTTCTGACGGGAGGGAGATAGCTTTCTTT. As protein: CSASDGREIAFF. The chain combines TRBV20-1 with TRBJ1-1, with D hard to call. Germline CDR1 reads DFQATT; CDR2 reads SNEGSKA (reference sequence). V was clipped by 5 bases and J by 10 bases, with 17 bases between them. This CDR3 spans 12 amino acids.

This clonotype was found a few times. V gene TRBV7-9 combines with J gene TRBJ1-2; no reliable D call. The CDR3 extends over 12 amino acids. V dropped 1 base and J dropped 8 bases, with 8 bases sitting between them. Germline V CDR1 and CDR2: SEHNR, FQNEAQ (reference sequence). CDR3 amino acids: CASSLEAEGYTF. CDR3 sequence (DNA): TGTGCCAGCAGCTTAGAAGCGGAGGGCTACACCTTC.

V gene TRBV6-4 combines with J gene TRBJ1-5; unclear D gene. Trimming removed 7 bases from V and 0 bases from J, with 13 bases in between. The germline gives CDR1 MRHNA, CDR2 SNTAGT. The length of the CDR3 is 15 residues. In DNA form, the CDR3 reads TGTGCCAGCACCGGACTGGGGTATAGCAATCAGCCCCAGCATTTT. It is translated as CASTGLGYSNQPQHF.

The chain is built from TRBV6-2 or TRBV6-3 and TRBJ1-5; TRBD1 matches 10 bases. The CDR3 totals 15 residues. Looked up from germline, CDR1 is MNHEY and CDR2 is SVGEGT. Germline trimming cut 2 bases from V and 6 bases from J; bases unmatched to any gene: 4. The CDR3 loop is CASSYPGQGGQPQHF. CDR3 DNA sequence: TGTGCCAGCAGTTACCCTGGACAGGGGGGTCAGCCCCAGCATTTT.

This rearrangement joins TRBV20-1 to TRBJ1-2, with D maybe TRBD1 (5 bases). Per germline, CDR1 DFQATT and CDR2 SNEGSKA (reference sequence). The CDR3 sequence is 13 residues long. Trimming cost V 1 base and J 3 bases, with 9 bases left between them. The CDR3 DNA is TGCAGTGCTAGAGTGGGGGTTGACTATGGCTACACCTTC. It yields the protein CSARVGVDYGYTF.

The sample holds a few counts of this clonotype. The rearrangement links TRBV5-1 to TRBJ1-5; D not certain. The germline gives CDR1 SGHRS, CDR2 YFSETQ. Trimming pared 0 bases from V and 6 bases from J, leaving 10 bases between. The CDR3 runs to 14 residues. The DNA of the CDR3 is TGCGCCAGCAGCTTGGACGGGCAGGTTCAGCCCCAGCATTTT. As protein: CASSLDGQVQPQHF.

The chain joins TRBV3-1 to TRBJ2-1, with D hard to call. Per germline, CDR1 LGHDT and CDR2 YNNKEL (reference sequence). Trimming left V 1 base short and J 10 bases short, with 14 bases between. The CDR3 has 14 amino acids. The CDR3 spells CASSQVSFAGEQFF. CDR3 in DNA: TGTGCCAGCAGCCAAGTTTCTTTTGCAGGAGAGCAGTTCTTC.

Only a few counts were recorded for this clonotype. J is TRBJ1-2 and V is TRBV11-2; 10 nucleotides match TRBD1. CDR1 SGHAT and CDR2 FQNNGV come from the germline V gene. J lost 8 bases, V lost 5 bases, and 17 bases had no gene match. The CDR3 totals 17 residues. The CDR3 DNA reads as TGTGCCAGCAGCCCAAAACCGACAGGGGGCGCCTTCTACGGCTACACCTTC. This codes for CASSPKPTGGAFYGYTF.

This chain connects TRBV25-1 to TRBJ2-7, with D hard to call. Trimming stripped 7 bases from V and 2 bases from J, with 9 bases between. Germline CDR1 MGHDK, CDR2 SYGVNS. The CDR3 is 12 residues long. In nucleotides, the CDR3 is TGTGCCAGCACGGACCGTACCTACGAGCAGTACTTC. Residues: CASTDRTYEQYF.

CDR3 bases: TGTGCCAGCAGGAGAGGGACACCCAATTTCCCTGAAGCTTTCTTT. This translates into CASRRGTPNFPEAFF. The J gene is TRBJ1-1, the V gene TRBV12-3 or TRBV12-4; maybe TRBD1 (6 bases). V gave up 6 bases and J gave up 6 bases, with 20 bases separating them. This CDR3 is built from 15 residues.

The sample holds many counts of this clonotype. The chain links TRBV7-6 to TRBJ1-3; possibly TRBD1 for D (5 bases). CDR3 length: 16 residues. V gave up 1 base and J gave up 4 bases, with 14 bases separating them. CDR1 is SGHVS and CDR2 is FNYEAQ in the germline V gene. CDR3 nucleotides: TGTGCCAGCAGCTTAGAAGTGGACACCCTGGGAAACACCATATATTTT. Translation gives CASSLEVDTLGNTIYF.

DNA of the CDR3: TGCAGTGCTCCGCCCGATAGCGGGAGCTCCTACAATGAGCAGTTCTTC. The encoded protein is CSAPPDSGSSYNEQFF. The rearrangement links TRBV20-1 to TRBJ2-1; TRBD2 matches at 9 bases. V shed 5 bases and J 0 bases; nucleotides not matched to a gene: 8. The CDR3 spans 16 residues. Germline CDR1 is DFQATT and CDR2 is SNEGSKA (reference sequence).

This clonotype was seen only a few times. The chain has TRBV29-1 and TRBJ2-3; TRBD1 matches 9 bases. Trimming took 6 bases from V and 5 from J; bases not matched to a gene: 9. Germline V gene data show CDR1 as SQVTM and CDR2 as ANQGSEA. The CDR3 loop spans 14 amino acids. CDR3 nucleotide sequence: TGCAGCGTCCGGGACAGGGCTATTAAAGATACGCAGTATTTT. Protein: CSVRDRAIKDTQYF.

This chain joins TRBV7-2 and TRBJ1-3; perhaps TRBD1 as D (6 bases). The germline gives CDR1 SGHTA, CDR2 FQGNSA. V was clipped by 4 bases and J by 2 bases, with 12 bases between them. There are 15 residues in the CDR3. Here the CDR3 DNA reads TGTGCCAGCAGCTCTCAGGGACAAACTGGAAACACCATATATTTT. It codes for CASSSQGQTGNTIYF.

CDR3 bases: TGCAGCGTTCAAGGACAGGGGAGGACTGAAGCTTTCTTT. Amino acid sequence: CSVQGQGRTEAFF. The chain is built from TRBV29-1 and TRBJ1-1, with 9 bases lining up with TRBD1. The V and J ends lost 5 bases and 5 bases, in that order; junction bases with no gene match: 6. Germline loops: CDR1 SQVTM, CDR2 ANQGSEA. The CDR3 spans 13 residues.

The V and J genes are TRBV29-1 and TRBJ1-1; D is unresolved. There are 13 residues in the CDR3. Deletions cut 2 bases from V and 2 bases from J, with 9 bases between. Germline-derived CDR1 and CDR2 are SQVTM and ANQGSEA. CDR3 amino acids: CSVEMETNTEAFF. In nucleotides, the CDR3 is TGCAGCGTTGAAATGGAGACTAACACTGAAGCTTTCTTT.

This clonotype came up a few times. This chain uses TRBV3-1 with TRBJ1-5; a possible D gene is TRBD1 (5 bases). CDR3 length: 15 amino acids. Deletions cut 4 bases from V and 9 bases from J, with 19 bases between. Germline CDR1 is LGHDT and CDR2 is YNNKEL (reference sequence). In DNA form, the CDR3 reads TGTGCCAGCAGCCCGGGGGACCGCTTTGGGGGGCCCCAGCATTTT. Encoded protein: CASSPGDRFGGPQHF.

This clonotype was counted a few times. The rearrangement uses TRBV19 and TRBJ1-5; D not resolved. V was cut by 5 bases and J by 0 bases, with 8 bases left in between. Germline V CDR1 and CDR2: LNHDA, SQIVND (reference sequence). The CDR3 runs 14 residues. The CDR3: CASSGVYSNQPQHF. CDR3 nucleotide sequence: TGTGCCAGTAGTGGAGTTTATAGCAATCAGCCCCAGCATTTT.

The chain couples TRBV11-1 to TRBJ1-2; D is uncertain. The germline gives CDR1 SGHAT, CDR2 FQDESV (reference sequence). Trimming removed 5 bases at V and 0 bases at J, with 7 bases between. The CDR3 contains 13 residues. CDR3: CASSRRANYGYTF. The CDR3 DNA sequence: TGTGCCAGCAGCCGCAGAGCTAACTATGGCTACACCTTC.